The 21 T cell receptor beta chains reported below all come from one sample, sequenced in a study of T cells in Graves' hyperthyroidism and ophthalmopathy. The source material, RNA transcripts, was used to amplify TCR beta CDR3 regions. Researchers ran a first-round RT-PCR on the TCR CDR3 using the HTBI primer set. TCRdb reanalysed the multiplex PCR reads using MiXCR and keeps one entry per CDR3 protein. This sample carries about 510,000 distinct CDR3 sequences, 40% to 50% of them seen once, and the ten largest clones take around two fifths. Sequencing was carried out using peripheral blood or thyroid tissue (not recorded which). These receptors all stem from an adult woman with Graves' disease, either hyperthyroidism or ophthalmopathy (not recorded which).

This clonotype showed up just a few times. The chain combines TRBV15 with TRBJ2-7; 7 bases agree with TRBD1. This CDR3 has 15 amino acids. Germline-derived CDR1 and CDR2 are LNHNV and YYDKDF (reference sequence). Unmatched junction bases numbered 5, after V lost 0 bases and J lost 3 bases. The DNA of the CDR3 is TGTGCCACCAGCAGAGATCTGGGGACAGACTACGAGCAGTACTTC. Translation: CATSRDLGTDYEQYF.

This chain joins TRBV4-1 and TRBJ2-7; D is unclear. The CDR3 has 16 residues. Trimming stripped 1 base from V and 1 base from J, with 14 bases between. Germline lookup yields CDR1 MGHRA and CDR2 YSYEKL. CDR3 amino acids: CASSQVQGPPSYEQYF. In DNA, the CDR3 is TGCGCCAGCAGCCAAGTTCAAGGACCGCCGTCCTACGAGCAGTACTTC.

At least ten counts were recorded for this clonotype. V usage is TRBV7-2 and J usage is TRBJ1-2; no definite D call. V was shortened by 2 bases and J by 7 bases, with 5 bases between the two germline ends. Germline assignment: CDR1 SGHTA and CDR2 FQGNSA. This CDR3 comprises 11 residues. The CDR3 loop is CASSLRAGYTF. DNA of the CDR3: TGTGCCAGCAGCTTAAGGGCTGGCTACACCTTC. The entire variable domain, with the rest obtained from reference TRBV7-2 and TRBJ1-2, is as follows: GAGVSQSPSNKVTEKGKDVELRCDPISGHTALYWYRQSLGQGLEFLIYFQGNSAPDKSGLPSDRFSAERTGGSVSTLTIQRTQQEDSAVYLCASSLRAGYTFGSGTRLTVV.

This clonotype was picked up many times. The chain uses TRBV12-3 or TRBV12-4 and TRBJ1-5, with TRBD1 matching 9 bases. J gave up 6 bases and V 3 bases, and 3 bases lay outside the gene matches. The CDR3 covers 14 residues. CDR3 region: CASSFLTGGQPQHF. The CDR3 bases are TGTGCCAGCAGTTTTCTGACAGGGGGTCAGCCCCAGCATTTT.

At least ten counts were recorded for this clonotype. J is TRBJ1-6 and V is TRBV20-1; D is possibly TRBD1 (5 bases). Trimming stripped 1 base from V and 7 bases from J, with 14 bases between. This CDR3 has 15 amino acids. The germline CDR1 and CDR2 sequences are DFQATT and SNEGSKA (reference sequence). CDR3 coding DNA: TGCAGTGCTAGAGGAGACGGGACGCTCAATTCACCCCTCCACTTT. This encodes CSARGDGTLNSPLHF.

This chain links TRBV2 with TRBJ2-5; 13 nucleotides line up with TRBD2. With V trimmed by 6 bases and J by 5 bases, 6 bases remained unmatched. This CDR3 comprises 15 residues. Germline assignment: CDR1 SNHLY and CDR2 FYNNEI. The CDR3 DNA sequence: TGTGCCAGCAGCGCCGGGACTAGCGGGACCGAGACCCAGTACTTC. Its protein is CASSAGTSGTETQYF.

This chain uses TRBV20-1 with TRBJ2-4; the match to TRBD2 covers 8 bases. V shed 3 bases, J shed 2 bases, and the junction held 9 bases outside the gene matches. The CDR3 runs 16 residues. Germline values: CDR1 DFQATT, CDR2 SNEGSKA (reference sequence). DNA for the CDR3: TGCAGTGCTAGTGGACTAGCTGTTGTGACCAAAAACATTCAGTACTTC. Amino acids: CSASGLAVVTKNIQYF.

This chain links TRBV2 with TRBJ1-2; 7 bases are a match to TRBD1. CDR1 and CDR2 (germline): SNHLY, FYNNEI. Losses at the gene ends were 6 bases for V and 7 bases for J; bases not matched to a gene: 11. The CDR3 extends over 14 amino acids. The CDR3 sequence: CASRAVDREVGYTF. The CDR3 nucleotides are TGTGCCAGCAGAGCTGTAGACAGGGAAGTTGGCTACACCTTC.

V is TRBV5-1 and J is TRBJ1-1, with D possibly matching TRBD1 (6 bases). Germline values: CDR1 SGHRS, CDR2 YFSETQ. The CDR3 is made up of 17 amino acids. V lost 1 base to trimming and J lost 0 bases, with 16 bases between them. The CDR3 DNA sequence: TGCGCCAGCAGCTTGATTGCCAGGGGAAGGGTGAACACTGAAGCTTTCTTT. Translating gives CASSLIARGRVNTEAFF.

With respect to this clonotype: At one of its ends the junction is not consistent with the germline gene, which may arise from a read error. The CDR3 sequence is CASSESRVSSYNEQLF. The DNA for the CDR3 is TGTGCCAGCAGTGAATCCCGAGTAAGCTCCTACAATGAGCAGTTATTC. This chain joins TRBV25-1 and TRBJ2-1, with D uncertain. The CDR3 spans 16 residues. Germline lookup yields CDR1 MGHDK and CDR2 SYGVNS.

V is TRBV24-1 and J is TRBJ2-2; tentatively, D is TRBD1 or TRBD2 (6 bases each). The length of the CDR3 is 14 residues. CDR1 is KGHDR, CDR2 SFDVKD, per germline. V lost 5 bases, J lost 7 bases, and 13 bases lay in between. The CDR3 here is CATSASRGLGELFF. CDR3 nucleotides: TGTGCCACCAGTGCCAGCAGGGGACTCGGGGAGCTGTTTTTT.

Ten or more counts support this clonotype. J is TRBJ1-4 and V is TRBV7-2, with 9 nucleotides matching TRBD1. V dropped 5 bases and J dropped 6; count of bases not matched to a gene: 4. The CDR3 has 14 residues. Germline CDR1 reads SGHTA; CDR2 reads FQGNSA. This chain's CDR3 is CASSTGTGYEKLFF. Written as DNA, the CDR3 is TGTGCCAGCAGCACCGGGACAGGGTATGAAAAACTGTTTTTT.

This chain connects TRBV10-3 to TRBJ1-5, with a weak D call TRBD1 (5 bases). The CDR3 spans 13 residues. Per the germline V gene, CDR1 is ENHRY and CDR2 is SYGVKD. Deletions cut 10 bases from V and 5 bases from J, with 15 bases between. CDR3 nucleotide sequence: TGTGCCAGCAGGCAGGGAGGGGATCAGCCCCAGCATTTT. This sequence encodes CASRQGGDQPQHF.

Worth noting for this clonotype: This may come from a read error, since a much larger clone is one base off. The V gene is TRBV29-1, the J gene TRBJ2-7, with 9 bases identical to TRBD1. This CDR3 region has 14 residues. CDR1 is SQVTM and CDR2 is ANQGSEA in the germline V gene. The J segment lost 6 bases and the V segment lost 4 bases, leaving 10 bases of the junction unmatched. Written as DNA, the CDR3 is TGCAGCGTTGGAGACGCGACAGGGGGAACCGAGCAGTACTTC. Protein product: CSVGDATGGTEQYF.

The chain carries TRBV19 and TRBJ2-3; D unclear. Between the trimmed V and J ends, which lost 3 bases and 5 bases, there was a span of 12 bases. The CDR3 sequence is 14 residues long. Germline V gene sequence: CDR1 LNHDA, CDR2 SQIVND (reference sequence). CDR3 amino acids: CASSIVGFVDTQYF. The CDR3 DNA reads TGTGCCAGTAGTATTGTGGGTTTTGTAGATACGCAGTATTTT.

The gene calls are TRBV29-1 and TRBJ2-7; 9 positions match TRBD1. The length of the CDR3 is 14 residues. Trimming cost V 8 bases and J 0 bases; bases outside gene matches: 8. The germline V gene has CDR1 SQVTM and CDR2 ANQGSEA. CDR3 sequence: CSFPPGQGSYEQYF. CDR3 DNA: TGCAGCTTCCCACCGGGACAGGGCTCCTACGAGCAGTACTTC.

In its sample, this clonotype was seen many times. The chain carries TRBV6-2 or TRBV6-3 and TRBJ1-5; D is uncertain. Trimming removed 2 bases from V and 3 bases from J, with 5 bases in between. Germline-derived CDR1 and CDR2 are MNHEY and SVGEGT. This CDR3 region has 13 residues. For the CDR3, the DNA is TGTGCCAGCAGTTACCTCACCAATCAGCCCCAGCATTTT. Protein product: CASSYLTNQPQHF.

This rearrangement joins TRBV19 to TRBJ1-5; 11 bases agree with TRBD1. The CDR3 length is 14 residues. V lost 5 bases to trimming and J lost 9 bases; unmatched junction nucleotides: 6. Germline V gene data show CDR1 as LNHDA and CDR2 as SQIVND (reference sequence). For the CDR3, the DNA is TGTGCCAGTAGTCCGGGGACAGGGGGTATGCCCCAGCATTTT. Translating it yields CASSPGTGGMPQHF.

This clonotype appeared many times. This chain joins TRBV7-3 and TRBJ2-5; D is perhaps TRBD1 (7 bases). The CDR3 length is 15 residues. V dropped 3 bases and J dropped 1 base, with 12 bases sitting between them. The germline V gene has CDR1 SGHTA and CDR2 FQGTGA. This CDR3 reads CASSLGGTAQETQYF. In DNA form, the CDR3 reads TGTGCCAGCAGCTTGGGCGGGACAGCCCAAGAGACCCAGTACTTC.

The chain recombines TRBV11-2 with TRBJ1-5; TRBD1 matches at 9 bases. Losses at the gene ends were 5 bases for V and 1 base for J; bases not matched to a gene: 6. Germline CDR1 and CDR2: SGHAT and FQNNGV. This CDR3 comprises 16 residues. CDR3 sequence: CASSHRDRASNQPQHF. The CDR3 region has the DNA TGTGCCAGCAGCCACCGGGACAGGGCGAGCAATCAGCCCCAGCATTTT.

This clonotype was seen more than once but under ten times. The gene calls are TRBV29-1 and TRBJ1-2; 8 positions match TRBD1. The J segment lost 6 bases and the V segment lost 8 bases, leaving 8 bases of the junction unmatched. This CDR3 has 12 amino acids. CDR1 SQVTM and CDR2 ANQGSEA come from the germline V gene. CDR3 coding DNA: TGCAGCCCGCCGGGACAGGTCGATGGCTACACCTTC. This translates into CSPPGQVDGYTF. Supplemented by reference TRBV29-1 and TRBJ1-2, the full variable domain reads SAVISQKPSRDICQRGTSLTIQCQVDSQVTMMFWYRQQPGQSLTLIATANQGSEATYESGFVIDKFPISRPNLTFSTLTVSNMSPEDSSIYLCSPPGQVDGYTFGSGTRLTVV.